This T cell receptor (beta chain) came from a study of molecular identifiers for immune sequencing clone quantification. This clonotype was seen a handful of times. Its antigen remains unidentified. The CDR3 does not close with the conserved phenylalanine or tryptophan, likely indicating a read error. Preparation of the bulk TCR libraries relied on previously described methods and listed TCR primers. Via MiXCR, TCRdb re-called the PCR reads, giving one row per CDR3 protein. The sample gives about half a million distinct CDR3 sequences, under 30% of which show up once; 0.7% to 0.9% is in the top ten. Naive CD8 T cells were sorted, and the gate applied was CD8+CD4-CCR7+CD45RA+. The CDR3 is made up of 16 amino acids. Germline assignment: CDR1 DFQATT and CDR2 SNEGSKA (reference sequence). The V and J ends lost 0 bases and 0 bases, in that order; junction bases with no gene match: 8. Findings and limits, study-wide: Spiked Jurkat TCR RNA originating from one cell could reportedly be identified amid some 950,000 naive cells.

This clonotype was sampled from a human donor in good health. Some libraries in this study had Jurkat cell RNA spiked in. This chain links TRBV20-1 with TRBJ2-7, with 7 bases lining up with TRBD2. The sequenced sample consisted of naive CD8+ T cells from blood, with Jurkat cell RNA spiked in. Subset meaning: FACS-sorted CD8+CD4-CCR7+CD45RA+ naive T cells. The CDR3 reads CSARDDEAGSSYEQYL. For the CDR3, the DNA is TGCAGTGCTAGAGATGATGAAGCGGGGAGCTCCTACGAGCAGTACCTC.